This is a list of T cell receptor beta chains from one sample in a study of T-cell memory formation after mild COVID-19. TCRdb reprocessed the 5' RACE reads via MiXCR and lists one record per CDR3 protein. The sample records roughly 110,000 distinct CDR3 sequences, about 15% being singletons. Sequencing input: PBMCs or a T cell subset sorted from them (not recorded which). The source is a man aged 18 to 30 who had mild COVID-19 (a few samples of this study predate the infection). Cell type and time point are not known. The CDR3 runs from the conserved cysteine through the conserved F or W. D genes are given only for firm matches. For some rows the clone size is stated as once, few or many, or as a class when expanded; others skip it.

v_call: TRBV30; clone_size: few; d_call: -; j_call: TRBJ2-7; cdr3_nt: TGTGCCTGGAGTTTCGGCTACGAGCAGTACTTC; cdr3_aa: CAWSFGYEQYF
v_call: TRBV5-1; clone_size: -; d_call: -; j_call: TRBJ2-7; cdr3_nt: TGCGCCAGCAGCTTCCTCAGCGAATCCTACGAGCAGTACTTC; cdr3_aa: CASSFLSESYEQYF
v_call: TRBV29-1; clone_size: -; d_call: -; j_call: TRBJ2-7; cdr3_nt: TGCAGCGTTGAATTTAGGGGTCGCGAGCAGTACTTC; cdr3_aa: CSVEFRGREQYF
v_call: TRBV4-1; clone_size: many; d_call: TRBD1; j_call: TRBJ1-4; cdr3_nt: TGCGCCAGCAGCCCCTCGCCAGGGGGGAATGAAAAACTGTTTTTT; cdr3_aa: CASSPSPGGNEKLFF
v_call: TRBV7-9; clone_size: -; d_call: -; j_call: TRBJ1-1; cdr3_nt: TGTGCCAGCAGCTTACGGAGGATGAACACTGAAGCTTTCTTT; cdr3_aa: CASSLRRMNTEAFF
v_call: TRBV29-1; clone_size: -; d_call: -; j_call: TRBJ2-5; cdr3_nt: TGCAGCGTTGAACAGGGTACAGAGACCCAGTACTTC; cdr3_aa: CSVEQGTETQYF
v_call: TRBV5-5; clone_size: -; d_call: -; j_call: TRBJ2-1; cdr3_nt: TGTGCCAGCAAATCACTAGCCGGTGATGAGCAGTTCTTC; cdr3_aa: CASKSLAGDEQFF
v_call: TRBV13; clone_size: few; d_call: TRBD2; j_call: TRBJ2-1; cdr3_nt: TGTGCCAGCAGCTTAGAAGCGGGGGGGCTGGTTGAGCAGTTCTTC; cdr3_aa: CASSLEAGGLVEQFF
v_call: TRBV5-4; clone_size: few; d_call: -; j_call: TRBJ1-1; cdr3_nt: TGTGCCAGCAGCTTGGCCTGGGCGGAGAACACTGAAGCTTTCTTT; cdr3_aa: CASSLAWAENTEAFF
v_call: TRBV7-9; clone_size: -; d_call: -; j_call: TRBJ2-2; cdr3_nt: TGTGCCAGCAGCCCGGACATTCACACCGGGGAGCTGTTTTTT; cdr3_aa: CASSPDIHTGELFF
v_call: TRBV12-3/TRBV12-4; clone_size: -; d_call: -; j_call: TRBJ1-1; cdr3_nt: TGTGCCAGCAGTTTTCAGGGGTCATGGAACACTGAAGCTTTCTTT; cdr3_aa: CASSFQGSWNTEAFF
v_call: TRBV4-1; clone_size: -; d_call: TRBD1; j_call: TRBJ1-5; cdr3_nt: TGCGCCAGCAGCCAAGAATTAGGGGGCAGCCAGCCCCAGCATTTT; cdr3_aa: CASSQELGGSQPQHF
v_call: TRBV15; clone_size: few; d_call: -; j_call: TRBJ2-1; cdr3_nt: TGTGCCACCAGCACCGACCGGAGCTCCTACAATGAGCAGTTCTTC; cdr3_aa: CATSTDRSSYNEQFF
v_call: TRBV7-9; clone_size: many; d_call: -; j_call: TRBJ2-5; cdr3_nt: TGTGCCAGCAGCCCGCGGGACTTCCAAGAGACCCAGTACTTC; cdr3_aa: CASSPRDFQETQYF
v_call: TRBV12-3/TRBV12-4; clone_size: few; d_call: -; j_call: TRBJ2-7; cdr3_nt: TGTGCCAGCAGTTTTCAGATCCACGAGCAGTACTTC; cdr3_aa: CASSFQIHEQYF
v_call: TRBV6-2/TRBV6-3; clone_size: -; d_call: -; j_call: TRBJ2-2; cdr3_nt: TGTGCCAGCAGTTCCGACTTTCTCGCCCCCGCGAACACCGGGGAGCTGTTTTTT; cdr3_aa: CASSSDFLAPANTGELFF
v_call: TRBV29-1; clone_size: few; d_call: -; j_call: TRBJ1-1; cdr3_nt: TGCAGCGCTCGGGGGGGCCAGAACACTGAAGCTTTCTTT; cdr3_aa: CSARGGQNTEAFF
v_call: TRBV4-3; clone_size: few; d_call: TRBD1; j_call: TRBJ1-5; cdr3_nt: TGCGCCAGCAGCCAAGAAAGACAGGGAATTAATCAGCCCCAGCATTTT; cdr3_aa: CASSQERQGINQPQHF
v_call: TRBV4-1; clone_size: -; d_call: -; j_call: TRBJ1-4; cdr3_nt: TGCGCCAGCAGCCAACCGGGCCTTGGGGATGAAAAACTGTTTTTT; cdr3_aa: CASSQPGLGDEKLFF
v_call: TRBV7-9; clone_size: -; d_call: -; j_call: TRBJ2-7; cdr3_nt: TGTGCCAGCAGCCCGGCCGGCCGGGCCTACGAGCAGTACTTC; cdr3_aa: CASSPAGRAYEQYF
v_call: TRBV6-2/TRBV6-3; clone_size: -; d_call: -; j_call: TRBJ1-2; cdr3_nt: TGTGCCAGCAGTTACCCAGGACAGCCAGCTAACTATGGCTACACCTTC; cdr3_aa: CASSYPGQPANYGYTF
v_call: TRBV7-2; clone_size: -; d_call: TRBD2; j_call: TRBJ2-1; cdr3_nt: TGTGCCAGCAGCTTCGGCGGGGGGGCCCCTAGTTACAATGAGCAGTTCTTC; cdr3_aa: CASSFGGGAPSYNEQFF
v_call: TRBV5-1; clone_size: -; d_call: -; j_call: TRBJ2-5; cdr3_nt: TGCGCCAGCAGCTATGACCAAGAGACCCAGTACTTC; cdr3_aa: CASSYDQETQYF
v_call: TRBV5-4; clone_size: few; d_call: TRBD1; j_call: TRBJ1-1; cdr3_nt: TGTGCCAGCAGCTCTTACGGACAGGGGGAATGGAACACTGAAGCTTTCTTT; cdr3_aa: CASSSYGQGEWNTEAFF
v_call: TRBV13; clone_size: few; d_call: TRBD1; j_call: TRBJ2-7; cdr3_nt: TGTGCCAGCAGCTCCGGACAGGGGGCCTACGAGCAGTACTTC; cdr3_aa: CASSSGQGAYEQYF
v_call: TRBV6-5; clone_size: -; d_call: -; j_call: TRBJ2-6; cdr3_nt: TGTGCCAGCAGTTACGAGATCTCTGGGGCCAACGTCCTGACTTTC; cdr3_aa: CASSYEISGANVLTF
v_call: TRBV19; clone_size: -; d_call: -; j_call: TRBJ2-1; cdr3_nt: TGTGCCACGGCAGCCGGGGGGCAGTTCTTC; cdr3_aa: CATAAGGQFF
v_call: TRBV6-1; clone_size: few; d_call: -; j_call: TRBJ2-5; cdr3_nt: TGTGCCAGCAGTGAACTCTCGACAACTCCTCAAGAGACCCAGTACTTC; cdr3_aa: CASSELSTTPQETQYF
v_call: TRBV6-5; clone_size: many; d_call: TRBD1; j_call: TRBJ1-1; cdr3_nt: TGTGCCAGCAGTTACAAGCGGGACAGCACTGAAGCTTTCTTT; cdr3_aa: CASSYKRDSTEAFF
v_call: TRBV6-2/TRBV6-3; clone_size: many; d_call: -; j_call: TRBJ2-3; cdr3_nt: TGTGCCAGCAGTTACTCGCCAGATACGCAGTATTTT; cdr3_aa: CASSYSPDTQYF
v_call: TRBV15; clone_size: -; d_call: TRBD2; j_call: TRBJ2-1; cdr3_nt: TGTGCCACCAGCCGAAGGCTAGCGGAAGGATACAATGAGCAGTTCTTC; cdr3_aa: CATSRRLAEGYNEQFF
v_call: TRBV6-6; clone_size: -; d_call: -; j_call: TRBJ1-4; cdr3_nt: TGTGCCAGCAGCTCCGACTGGGAGACTAATGAAAAACTGTTTTTT; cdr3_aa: CASSSDWETNEKLFF
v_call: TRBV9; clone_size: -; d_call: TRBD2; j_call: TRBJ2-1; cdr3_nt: TGTGCCAGCAGCGCACTAGCGGGGGGATCTGATGAGCAGTTCTTC; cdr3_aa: CASSALAGGSDEQFF
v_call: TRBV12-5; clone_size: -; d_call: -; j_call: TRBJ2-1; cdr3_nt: TGTGCTAGTGGTTTGGCCTCCACTGAGCAGTTCTTC; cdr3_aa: CASGLASTEQFF
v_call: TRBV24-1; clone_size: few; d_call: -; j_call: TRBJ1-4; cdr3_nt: TGTGCCACCAGTGATTCACAACAGGCCGGTAATGAAAAACTGTTTTTT; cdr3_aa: CATSDSQQAGNEKLFF
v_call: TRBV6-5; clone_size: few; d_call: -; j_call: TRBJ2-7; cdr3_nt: TGTGCCAGCAGCCCTGACTCGGACGAGCAGTACTTC; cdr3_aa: CASSPDSDEQYF
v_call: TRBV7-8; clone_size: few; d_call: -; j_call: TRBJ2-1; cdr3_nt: TGTGCCAGCAGCCCCCCGGCCGCTAATGAGCAGTTCTTC; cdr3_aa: CASSPPAANEQFF
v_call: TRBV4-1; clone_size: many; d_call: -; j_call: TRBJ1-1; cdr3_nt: TGCGCCAGCAGCCAAGAGTCGGGGGGTACGTATGAAGCTTTCTTT; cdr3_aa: CASSQESGGTYEAFF
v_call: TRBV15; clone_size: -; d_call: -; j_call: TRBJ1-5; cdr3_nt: TGTGCCACCAGCAGAGGGGCGGAGAATCAGCCCCAGCATTTT; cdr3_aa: CATSRGAENQPQHF
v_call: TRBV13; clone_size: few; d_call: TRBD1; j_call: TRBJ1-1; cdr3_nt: TGTGCCAGCAGCTTAGGCGACAGGGCCTCTGAAGCTTTCTTT; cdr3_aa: CASSLGDRASEAFF
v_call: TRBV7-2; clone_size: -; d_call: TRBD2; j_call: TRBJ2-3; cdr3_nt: TGTGCCAGCAGTCCTTCGGTTAGCGGGGGGGTGACCAGTTCAGATACGCAGTATTTT; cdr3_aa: CASSPSVSGGVTSSDTQYF
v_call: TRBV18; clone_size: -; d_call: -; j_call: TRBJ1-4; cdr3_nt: TGTGCCAGCTCCCGCGGGACATACGAGAAGAAAAAACTGTTTTTT; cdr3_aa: CASSRGTYEKKKLFF
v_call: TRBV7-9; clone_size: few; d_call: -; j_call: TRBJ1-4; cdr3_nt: TGTGCCAGCAGCCCCCGTTTTGGGGGGGCCGACGGAGGTGAAAAACTGTTTTTT; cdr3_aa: CASSPRFGGADGGEKLFF
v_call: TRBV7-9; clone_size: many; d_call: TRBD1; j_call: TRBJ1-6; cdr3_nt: TGTGCCAGCAGCTTAGTTGGCAGGGGGCAAAATTCACCCCTCCACTTT; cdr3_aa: CASSLVGRGQNSPLHF
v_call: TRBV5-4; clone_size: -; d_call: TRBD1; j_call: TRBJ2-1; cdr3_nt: TGTGCCAGCAGACAGGGGGTTGGGTTGGAGCAGTTCTTC; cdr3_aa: CASRQGVGLEQFF
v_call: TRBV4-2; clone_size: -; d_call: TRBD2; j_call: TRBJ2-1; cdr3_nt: TGTGCCAGCAGCCAAGTTGGGCTAGCGGGGTTCAACAATGAGCAGTTCTTC; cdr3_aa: CASSQVGLAGFNNEQFF
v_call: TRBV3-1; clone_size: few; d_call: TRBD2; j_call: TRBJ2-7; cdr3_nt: TGTGCCAGCAGCCAACGGACTAGCTCCTACGAGCAGTACTTC; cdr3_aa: CASSQRTSSYEQYF
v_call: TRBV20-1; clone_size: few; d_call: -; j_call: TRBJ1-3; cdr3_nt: TGCAGTGCTAGCCCAGCAGGGGAGGGAAACACCATATATTTT; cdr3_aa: CSASPAGEGNTIYF
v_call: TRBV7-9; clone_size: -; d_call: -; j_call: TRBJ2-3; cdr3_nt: TGTGCCAGCAGCCCACCCCCCGCAGATACGCAGTATTTT; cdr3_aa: CASSPPPADTQYF
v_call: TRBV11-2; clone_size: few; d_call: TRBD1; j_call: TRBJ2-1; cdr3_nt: TGTGCCAGCAGCTTAGGGGGAGGGACAGGGCACAATGAGCAGTTCTTC; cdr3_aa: CASSLGGGTGHNEQFF
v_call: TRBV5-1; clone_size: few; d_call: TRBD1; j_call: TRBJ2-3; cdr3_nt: TGCGCCAGCAGCTTCCTCGGGACAGGGTACGATACGCAGTATTTT; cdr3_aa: CASSFLGTGYDTQYF
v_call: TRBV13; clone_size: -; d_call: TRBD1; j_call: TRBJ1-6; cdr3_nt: TGTGCCAGAGGCGTGGACAGGGGGCTATTTTGCGGGAATTCACCCCTCCACTTT; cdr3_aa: CARGVDRGLFCGNSPLHF
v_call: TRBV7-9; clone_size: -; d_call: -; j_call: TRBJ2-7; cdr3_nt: TGTGCCAGCAGCGACCTGGTGGGACCTAATTACGAGCAGTACTTC; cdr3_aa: CASSDLVGPNYEQYF
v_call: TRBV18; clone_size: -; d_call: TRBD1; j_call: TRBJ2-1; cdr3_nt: TGTGCCAGCTCACGCGAACAGGGGTTAACCTACAATGAGCAGTTCTTC; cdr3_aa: CASSREQGLTYNEQFF
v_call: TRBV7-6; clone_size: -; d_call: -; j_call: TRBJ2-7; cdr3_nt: TGTGCCAGCAGCCCCTCCGCGGTCGGCGAGCAGTACTTC; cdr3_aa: CASSPSAVGEQYF
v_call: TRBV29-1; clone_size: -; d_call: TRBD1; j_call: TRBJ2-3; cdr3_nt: TGCAGCGGCCGGGACAGATTTACAGATACGCAGTATTTT; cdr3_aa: CSGRDRFTDTQYF
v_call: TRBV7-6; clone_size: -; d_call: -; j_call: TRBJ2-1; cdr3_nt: TGTGCCAGCAGCTTAGCGCGTCCGAACAATGAGCAGTTCTTC; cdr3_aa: CASSLARPNNEQFF